The clone carrying this T cell receptor (beta chain) was observed at least ten times. The length of the CDR3 is 14 residues. Germline V gene data show CDR1 as MNHNS and CDR2 as SASEGT. V was trimmed by 1 base and J by 6 bases, leaving 10 bases between them. From RNA transcripts, TCR beta CDR3 regions were amplified. Researchers ran a first-round RT-PCR on the TCR CDR3 using the HTBI primer set. MiXCR, run by TCRdb on the multiplex PCR reads, gives a single entry per CDR3 protein. The table shows some 500,000 distinct CDR3 sequences, with approximately 16% occurring only once. This specimen belongs to a study of T cells in Graves' hyperthyroidism and ophthalmopathy.

This sequence joins TRBV6-1 and TRBJ1-3; D may be TRBD1 (6 bases). Sample: blood. The receptor was derived from a woman aged 25 to 39 with Graves' ophthalmopathy. The CDR3 spells CASSEVGTKNTIYF. CDR3 in DNA: TGTGCCAGCAGTGAAGTCGGGACAAAAAACACCATATATTTT.